This passage covers 32 T cell receptor beta chains from one sample sequenced in a study of blood T cell repertoires in COVID-19 (dated by TCRdb to the early 2020s). Receptor libraries were prepared by the immunoSEQ multiplex PCR assay. Here the immuneACCESS table is served through TCRdb, limited to in-frame sequences with V and J called. Missing clones are a known gap in these copies; in checked studies unresolved V genes cover under half, and the rest lacks a known reason. For this sample the table gives 250,000 to 300,000 clones, of which approximately 81% were detected only once. Of the sample, 6.6% is held by the ten largest clones. Sequencing was carried out using PBMCs or T cells enriched from blood (not recorded which). The source of these receptors is a woman aged 45-59 years who had been exposed to COVID-19.

This chain connects TRBV7-9 to TRBJ1-1; D unresolved. Per the germline V gene, CDR1 is SEHNR and CDR2 is FQNEAQ (reference sequence). V was shortened by 5 bases and J by 7 bases, with 8 bases between the two germline ends. CDR3 size: 11 residues. The CDR3 region has the DNA TGTGCCAGCAGCCTGTTATTTGAAGCTTTCTTT. Protein: CASSLLFEAFF.

This clone was found once. A read error may account for a junction end that differs from germline. The chain uses TRBV5-1 and TRBJ2-7, with 8 bases fitting TRBD2. This CDR3 region has 14 residues. Per the germline V gene, CDR1 is SGHRS and CDR2 is YFSETQ. This chain's CDR3 is CASSPGLGDYGQYF. CDR3 DNA sequence: TGCGCCAGCAGCCCGGGACTAGGTGACTACGGGCAGTACTTC.

J is TRBJ2-2 and V is TRBV11-2; 14 bases are a match to TRBD2. Trimming at V came to 8 bases and at J to 6 bases, leaving 5 bases not matched to a gene. This CDR3 comprises 15 residues. Germline CDR1 SGHAT, CDR2 FQNNGV. The CDR3 nucleotides are TGTGCCAGCGGGTCGACTAGCGGGGGGGCCGGGGAGCTGTTTTTT. Amino acid sequence: CASGSTSGGAGELFF.

V gene TRBV7-3 combines with J gene TRBJ2-7, with 7 bases aligning to TRBD2. Germline V lookup: CDR1 SGHTA, CDR2 FQGTGA. The CDR3 has 14 residues. The V and J ends lost 2 bases and 3 bases, in that order; junction bases with no gene match: 4. CDR3 bases: TGTGCCAGCAGCTTACAGGGAGGGAGCTACGAGCAGTACTTC. Translation: CASSLQGGSYEQYF.

This clone was picked up one time. The J gene is TRBJ2-7, the V gene TRBV14; 7 positions match TRBD2. The CDR3 loop spans 14 amino acids. V shed 4 bases, J shed 2 bases, and the junction held 5 bases outside the gene matches. Looked up from germline, CDR1 is SGHDN and CDR2 is FVKESK. The CDR3 sequence: CASSPGLPTYEQYF. The CDR3 DNA reads TGTGCCAGCAGCCCGGGACTACCAACCTACGAGCAGTACTTC.

The chain combines TRBV7-3 with TRBJ1-1, with D possibly matching TRBD1 (5 bases). This CDR3 has 13 amino acids. CDR1 SGHTA and CDR2 FQGTGA come from the germline V gene. V lost 3 bases and J 5 bases, leaving 10 bases between the germline ends. The CDR3 bases are TGTGCCAGCAGCTTGAGGAGGGGTACTGAAGCTTTCTTT. Its protein product is CASSLRRGTEAFF.

The V and J genes are TRBV19 and TRBJ2-3; a possible D gene is TRBD2 (5 bases). The CDR3 extends over 15 amino acids. V shed 1 base and J shed 2 bases, with 10 bases lying between them. Germline values: CDR1 LNHDA, CDR2 SQIVND (reference sequence). CDR3 region: CASSIGKGDTDTQYF. The CDR3 coding sequence is TGTGCCAGTAGTATAGGCAAGGGAGACACAGATACGCAGTATTTT. Based on the CDR3 plus reference TRBV19 and TRBJ2-3, the full variable domain is DGGITQSPKYLFRKEGQNVTLSCEQNLNHDAMYWYRQDPGQGLRLIYYSQIVNDFQKGDIAEGYSVSREKKESFPLTVTSAQKNPTAFYLCASSIGKGDTDTQYFGPGTRLTVL.

V gene TRBV4-1 combines with J gene TRBJ1-1; D uncertain. V was pared by 1 base and J by 5 bases, with 14 bases between. Per the germline V gene, CDR1 is MGHRA and CDR2 is YSYEKL. The CDR3 contains 15 residues. The CDR3 bases are TGCGCCAGCAGCCAAGGGTTTTCGGGGTGGACTGAAGCTTTCTTT. Translated, it gives CASSQGFSGWTEAFF.

The chain carries TRBV5-8 and TRBJ1-1; D is undetermined. Germline loops: CDR1 SGHTS, CDR2 YDEGEE. V was clipped by 4 bases and J by 0 bases, with 16 bases between them. The CDR3 is 16 residues long. The CDR3 DNA is TGTGCCAGCAGCCCCCAAGCCTTCAAGCTGAACACTGAAGCTTTCTTT. Amino acid sequence: CASSPQAFKLNTEAFF.

This chain joins TRBV5-1 and TRBJ2-7, with D possibly matching TRBD1 (7 bases). From germline, CDR1 is SGHRS and CDR2 YFSETQ. CDR3 size: 14 residues. V was clipped by 2 bases and J by 3 bases, with 12 bases between them. CDR3 residues: CASSFQGGLYEQYF. CDR3 sequence (DNA): TGCGCCAGCAGCTTCCAGGGGGGTCTCTACGAGCAGTACTTC. The entire variable domain, with the rest obtained from reference TRBV5-1 and TRBJ2-7, is as follows: KAGVTQTPRYLIKTRGQQVTLSCSPISGHRSVSWYQQTPGQGLQFLFEYFSETQRNKGNFPGRFSGRQFSNSRSEMNVSTLELGDSALYLCASSFQGGLYEQYFGPGTRLTVT.

V and J are TRBV5-6 and TRBJ2-4, with TRBD2 matching 10 bases. The junction had 9 bases not matched to a gene; V was cut back by 7 bases and J by 5 bases. Germline CDR1 and CDR2: SGHDT and YYEEEE. CDR3 length: 15 residues. In DNA form, the CDR3 reads TGTGCCAGCCGGAGCCTAGCGGGGGTTCAAAACATTCAGTACTTC. Its protein product is CASRSLAGVQNIQYF.

V and J are TRBV3-1 (or the pseudogene TRBV3-2) and TRBJ1-3; 8 bases map to TRBD1. The germline V gene encodes CDR1 LGHDT and CDR2 YNNKEL (reference sequence). After removal of 6 bases from V and 2 bases from J, the junction contained 9 bases not matched to a gene. CDR3 length: 16 residues. CDR3 protein: CASSQSDRGAGNTIYF. The DNA for the CDR3 is TGTGCCAGCAGTCAATCCGACAGGGGAGCTGGAAACACCATATATTTT.

The chain uses TRBV7-8 and TRBJ2-1, with D unresolved. The V and J ends lost 3 bases and 2 bases respectively, with 5 bases between them. The CDR3 loop spans 13 amino acids. The germline V gene encodes CDR1 SGHVS and CDR2 FQNEAQ. The CDR3 here is CASSFITYNEQFF. CDR3 DNA: TGTGCCAGCAGCTTCATCACCTACAATGAGCAGTTCTTC.

The chain combines TRBV14 with TRBJ2-5; weak D call: TRBD2 (5 bases). Germline V gives CDR1 SGHDN, CDR2 FVKESK. This CDR3 contains 15 residues. V lost 1 base and J lost 3, with 12 bases in between. Here the CDR3 reads CASSQVGKGEETQYF. The CDR3 DNA follows: TGTGCCAGCAGCCAAGTGGGCAAGGGAGAAGAGACCCAGTACTTC.

The genes are TRBV6-2 or TRBV6-3 and TRBJ1-5, with 8 positions matching TRBD1. The trim removed 6 bases at V and 7 bases at J, leaving 8 bases unmatched. In germline, CDR1 is MNHEY, CDR2 SVGEGT. This CDR3 is 14 amino acids long. CDR3 DNA: TGTGCCAGCAGCCGACAGGGGTCCCACCAGCCCCAGCATTTT. It codes for CASSRQGSHQPQHF.

V is TRBV3-1 (or the pseudogene TRBV3-2) and J is TRBJ2-5, with a tentative D call TRBD1 (5 bases). V was shortened by 3 bases and J by 2 bases, with 13 bases between the two germline ends. This CDR3 has 15 residues. Germline loops: CDR1 LGHDT, CDR2 YNNKEL (reference sequence). CDR3 DNA: TGTGCCAGCAGCCACCGACAGAAACTTCAAGAGACCCAGTACTTC. Amino acid sequence: CASSHRQKLQETQYF.

This chain connects TRBV24-1 to TRBJ1-5; D is ambiguous. Trimming removed 3 bases from V and 2 bases from J, with 4 bases in between. The CDR3 is 13 residues long. Germline V gene data show CDR1 as KGHDR and CDR2 as SFDVKD. The CDR3 loop reads CATSDSGNQPQHF. Here the CDR3 DNA reads TGTGCCACCAGTGATAGCGGCAATCAGCCCCAGCATTTT.

The genes are TRBV11-1 and TRBJ1-1; D is perhaps TRBD1 (5 bases). Germline assignment: CDR1 SGHAT and CDR2 FQDESV (reference sequence). V was pared by 4 bases and J by 10 bases, with 22 bases between. The CDR3 length is 15 residues. The CDR3 DNA is TGTGCCAGCAGCTCCTCTCGGACACGGGCCCTGGGAGCTTTCTTT. It is translated as CASSSSRTRALGAFF.

V is TRBV5-1 and J is TRBJ1-1; possible D gene TRBD1, 5 bases. V was clipped by 5 bases and J by 0 bases, with 8 bases between them. The CDR3 sequence is 13 residues long. The germline CDR1 and CDR2 sequences are SGHRS and YFSETQ. CDR3 sequence (DNA): TGCGCCAGCAGAGGGGCGTTGAACACTGAAGCTTTCTTT. It yields the protein CASRGALNTEAFF.

The chain joins TRBV27 to TRBJ2-7, with 8 bases fitting TRBD1. This CDR3 comprises 16 residues. Germline V lookup: CDR1 MNHEY, CDR2 SMNVEV (reference sequence). V lost 6 bases and J lost 3; bases outside the gene matches: 13. The CDR3 DNA reads TGTGCCAGCAGGGGGGGCCAGGGGGCGCCCGGCTACGAGCAGTACTTC. Its protein is CASRGGQGAPGYEQYF.

In nucleotides, the CDR3 is TGTGCCAGCAGCTTACGGGGTATCAGTGGCTACACCTTC. As protein: CASSLRGISGYTF. The chain is built from TRBV27 and TRBJ1-2; D not certain. The CDR3 is made up of 13 amino acids. Germline CDR1 and CDR2: MNHEY and SMNVEV (reference sequence). V was pared by 6 bases and J by 7 bases, with 15 bases between.

The chain couples TRBV19 to TRBJ1-5; no definite D call. The CDR3 is 14 amino acids. The V and J ends lost 6 bases and 0 bases respectively, with 9 bases between them. Per germline, CDR1 LNHDA and CDR2 SQIVND (reference sequence). The CDR3 sequence: CASSLQSSNQPQHF. DNA of the CDR3: TGTGCCAGTAGCTTACAAAGTAGCAATCAGCCCCAGCATTTT.

V gene TRBV30 combines with J gene TRBJ2-7; 10 bases line up with TRBD2. The CDR3 spans 16 residues. Per the germline V gene, CDR1 is GTSNPN and CDR2 is SVGIG (reference sequence). V lost 2 bases and J lost 5; bases outside the gene matches: 12. The CDR3 loop is CAWSPLRASGGHEQYF. The CDR3 DNA reads as TGTGCCTGGAGTCCGCTCCGGGCTAGCGGGGGTCACGAGCAGTACTTC.

The rearrangement links TRBV5-1 to TRBJ2-1, with no clear D. With 0 bases removed from V and 1 base from J, the gap between germline ends came to 8 bases. This CDR3 spans 15 amino acids. Germline CDR1 SGHRS, CDR2 YFSETQ. The CDR3 nucleotides are TGCGCCAGCAGCTTGGCTAGTCTGTCCTACAATGAGCAGTTCTTC. It translates to CASSLASLSYNEQFF.

The chain combines TRBV5-1 with TRBJ1-1; a weak D match, TRBD1 (5 bases). This CDR3 region has 14 residues. The germline V gene encodes CDR1 SGHRS and CDR2 YFSETQ. The V and J ends lost 4 bases and 1 base respectively, with 11 bases between them. Here the CDR3 DNA reads TGCGCCAGCAGCCTGGACACCCGGAACACTGAAGCTTTCTTT. Protein: CASSLDTRNTEAFF.

A few counts support this clone. J is TRBJ1-1 and V is TRBV30; a weak D match, TRBD1 (6 bases). This CDR3 region has 13 residues. Germline V gives CDR1 GTSNPN, CDR2 SVGIG (reference sequence). V gave up 3 bases and J gave up 5 bases, with 13 bases separating them. CDR3 bases: TGTGCCTGGAGAGGGGGGGCGCGGACTGAAGCTTTCTTT. As protein: CAWRGGARTEAFF. Drawing the rest from reference TRBV30 and TRBJ1-1, the complete variable domain is SQTIHQWPATLVQPVGSPLSLECTVEGTSNPNLYWYRQAAGRGLQLLFYSVGIGQISSEVPQNLSASRPQDRQFILSSKKLLLSDSGFYLCAWRGGARTEAFFGQGTRLTVV.

The chain links TRBV2 to TRBJ1-1; possibly TRBD1 for D (6 bases). V lost 3 bases and J lost 1, with 18 bases in between. Germline assignment: CDR1 SNHLY and CDR2 FYNNEI. CDR3 length: 17 amino acids. The CDR3 region is CASSDQVGQPENTEAFF. In DNA form, the CDR3 reads TGTGCCAGCAGTGACCAAGTAGGACAGCCAGAGAACACTGAAGCTTTCTTT.

The genes are TRBV3-1 (or the pseudogene TRBV3-2) and TRBJ1-5; tentatively, D is TRBD1 (5 bases). Germline lookup yields CDR1 LGHDT and CDR2 YNNKEL (reference sequence). The CDR3 is 16 amino acids. V was cut by 4 bases and J by 4 bases, with 17 bases left in between. As DNA, the CDR3 is TGTGCCAGCAGCCCAGGGAGGGGCGCCGGTAATCAGCCCCAGCATTTT. Translating gives CASSPGRGAGNQPQHF.

This chain uses TRBV6-4 with TRBJ2-3, with 7 bases that match TRBD1. Germline V gene sequence: CDR1 MRHNA, CDR2 SNTAGT. This CDR3 comprises 14 residues. V lost 6 bases to trimming and J lost 3 bases; unmatched junction nucleotides: 6. The CDR3 DNA follows: TGTGCCAGCAGCGTGGGACAGCTTACAGATACGCAGTATTTT. It is translated as CASSVGQLTDTQYF.

The chain recombines TRBV19 with TRBJ1-4; a possible D gene is TRBD1 (6 bases). The CDR3 contains 16 residues. Germline-derived CDR1 and CDR2 are LNHDA and SQIVND (reference sequence). The V end lost 5 bases, the J end lost 0 bases, and 13 bases lay between the germline ends. Written as DNA, the CDR3 is TGTGCCAGTAGTCTCAGGGGTATGGCAACTAATGAAAAACTGTTTTTT. Encoded protein: CASSLRGMATNEKLFF. The full variable domain, its missing parts supplied by reference TRBV19 and TRBJ1-4, is DGGITQSPKYLFRKEGQNVTLSCEQNLNHDAMYWYRQDPGQGLRLIYYSQIVNDFQKGDIAEGYSVSREKKESFPLTVTSAQKNPTAFYLCASSLRGMATNEKLFFGSGTQLSVL.

This clone has a handful of counts. The chain combines TRBV2 with TRBJ2-3; D is ambiguous. Germline CDR1 SNHLY, CDR2 FYNNEI. The CDR3 contains 13 residues. V lost 3 bases and J lost 1, with 5 bases in between. CDR3 sequence reads: CASSEWRTDTQYF. The CDR3 DNA is TGTGCCAGCAGTGAGTGGCGCACAGATACGCAGTATTTT.

The chain employs TRBV7-2 and TRBJ2-5, with 9 bases matching TRBD2. Germline V lookup: CDR1 SGHTA, CDR2 FQGNSA. Germline trimming cut 5 bases from V and 3 bases from J; bases unmatched to any gene: 10. CDR3 length: 16 amino acids. The CDR3 DNA follows: TGTGCCAGCAGCCCTCTCTCGCGGGGGGGAAAAGAGACCCAGTACTTC. Amino acids: CASSPLSRGGKETQYF.